The 27 T cell receptor beta chains below were found in one sample sequenced in a study of cytomegalovirus exposure and HLA in healthy donors. Primers included in the PCR were 60 Vbeta and 13 Jbeta primers. TCRdb keeps only in-frame clones here, not all; method: immunoSEQ multiplex PCR. The table lists about 120,000 clones, about 80% of them singletons. Sequenced: PBMCs. All receptors come from a female donor in good health and CMV-seropositive.

The chain joins TRBV2 to TRBJ2-3; 8 nucleotides align to TRBD2. Germline-derived CDR1 and CDR2 are SNHLY and FYNNEI. V was pared by 6 bases and J by 4 bases, with 9 bases of the junction left unmatched. The CDR3 extends over 15 amino acids. CDR3 protein: CASRIPGTSPDTQYF. The CDR3 coding sequence is TGTGCCAGCAGGATCCCAGGGACTAGTCCAGATACGCAGTATTTT.

The chain has TRBV11-2 and TRBJ1-3; 7 bases align to TRBD1. Germline trimming cut 2 bases from V and 7 bases from J; bases unmatched to any gene: 14. The length of the CDR3 is 17 residues. Germline V lookup: CDR1 SGHAT, CDR2 FQNNGV. DNA for the CDR3: TGTGCCAGCAGCTTACAGAGGGGGCTCTCACAGGATAACACCATATATTTT. This gives the protein CASSLQRGLSQDNTIYF.

CDR3 residues: CASTLNRELNNEQFF. In nucleotides, the CDR3 is TGTGCCAGCACCCTAAACAGGGAACTAAACAATGAGCAGTTCTTC. V and J are TRBV7-9 and TRBJ2-1; D is possibly TRBD1 (6 bases). The CDR3 length is 15 residues. CDR1 SEHNR and CDR2 FQNEAQ come from the germline V gene (reference sequence). Trimming removed 7 bases from V and 5 bases from J, with 18 bases in between.

This clone was seen more than once but under ten times. The chain has TRBV5-4 and TRBJ2-1; the match to TRBD2 covers 10 bases. The CDR3 sequence is 15 residues long. Trimming took 2 bases from V and 6 from J; bases not matched to a gene: 5. Germline CDR1 reads SGHNT; CDR2 reads YYREEE (reference sequence). The CDR3 protein is CASSFSGGAFNEQFF. The CDR3 DNA sequence: TGTGCCAGCAGCTTCAGCGGGGGGGCGTTCAATGAGCAGTTCTTC.

The V gene is TRBV2, the J gene TRBJ1-2; D gene uncertain. Germline assignment: CDR1 SNHLY and CDR2 FYNNEI. V lost 6 bases, J lost 4 bases, and 9 bases lay in between. The CDR3 extends over 12 amino acids. CDR3: CASSVGGYGYTF. The CDR3, as DNA: TGTGCCAGCAGCGTCGGAGGCTATGGCTACACCTTC.

V gene TRBV6-5 combines with J gene TRBJ1-2; D ambiguous. CDR1 is MNHEY and CDR2 is SVGAGI in the germline V gene. Trimming pared 4 bases from V and 2 bases from J, leaving 14 bases between. This CDR3 spans 15 amino acids. CDR3 residues: CASSFRRGGNYGYTF. DNA for the CDR3: TGTGCCAGCAGTTTTCGACGAGGTGGAAACTATGGCTACACCTTC.

This CDR3 reads CASSLMGDRRHGYTF. DNA for the CDR3: TGCGCCAGCAGCTTGATGGGGGACAGGAGGCATGGCTACACCTTC. J is TRBJ1-2 and V is TRBV5-1, with 8 positions matching TRBD1. CDR1 and CDR2 from the germline V gene are SGHRS and YFSETQ. Losses at the gene ends were 1 base for V and 6 bases for J; bases not matched to a gene: 8. This CDR3 is 15 amino acids long.

The chain uses TRBV2 and TRBJ1-1, with 7 bases fitting TRBD1. The germline gives CDR1 SNHLY, CDR2 FYNNEI. Unmatched junction bases numbered 5, after V lost 8 bases and J lost 2 bases. CDR3 length: 13 amino acids. CDR3 protein: CASEGQLNTEAFF. Here the CDR3 DNA reads TGTGCCAGCGAGGGACAGTTAAACACTGAAGCTTTCTTT.

In its sample, this clone was seen once. The rearrangement joins TRBV6-5 to TRBJ2-5, with 10 bases matching TRBD2. Trimming cost V 8 bases and J 1 base; bases outside gene matches: 7. CDR3 length: 15 amino acids. CDR1 and CDR2 from the germline V gene are MNHEY and SVGAGI. The CDR3 spells CASSQLAGAQETQYF. The CDR3 nucleotides read TGTGCCAGCTCTCAGCTAGCGGGGGCCCAAGAGACCCAGTACTTC.

In its sample, this clone was seen a few times. V gene TRBV6-5 combines with J gene TRBJ1-1; 11 positions agree with TRBD1. Germline CDR1 reads MNHEY; CDR2 reads SVGAGI. This CDR3 comprises 15 residues. V was pared by 4 bases and J by 5 bases, with 6 bases of the junction left unmatched. CDR3 bases: TGTGCCAGCAGTTCCTGGACAGGGGGCTTGACTGAAGCTTTCTTT. The encoded protein is CASSSWTGGLTEAFF.

This chain links TRBV4-1 with TRBJ2-7; D possibly corresponds to TRBD1 (5 bases). Germline V gives CDR1 MGHRA, CDR2 YSYEKL. Trimming removed 2 bases at V and 1 base at J, with 6 bases between. The CDR3 runs to 13 residues. The CDR3 loop is CASSQTGSYEQYF. CDR3 nucleotides: TGCGCCAGCAGCCAAACAGGATCCTACGAGCAGTACTTC.

The chain links TRBV11-2 to TRBJ2-3, with TRBD2 as a possible D gene (6 bases). Trimming took off 6 bases at V and 8 bases at J, with 18 bases between the two ends. CDR3 length equals 14 residues. CDR1 and CDR2 from the germline V gene are SGHAT and FQNNGV. CDR3 loop: CASSVDTGGGTQYF. CDR3 in DNA: TGTGCCAGCAGTGTCGATACCGGGGGAGGTACGCAGTATTTT.

This chain uses TRBV28 with TRBJ1-1; D might be TRBD1 (6 bases). V was pared by 4 bases and J by 4 bases, with 10 bases between. The CDR3 consists of 13 residues. CDR1 and CDR2 from the germline V gene are MDHEN and SYDVKM. The chain's CDR3 is CASSSLDSTEAFF. CDR3 sequence (DNA): TGTGCCAGCAGTTCCTTGGACAGCACTGAAGCTTTCTTT.

This chain joins TRBV7-2 and TRBJ2-7; D gene unclear. This CDR3 is 13 amino acids long. Trimming took 4 bases from V and 2 from J, leaving 9 bases between them. Germline V gene lookup returns CDR1 SGHTA and CDR2 FQGNSA. DNA of the CDR3: TGTGCCAGCAGCTCCCGGTTCACCTACGAGCAGTACTTC. Translation: CASSSRFTYEQYF.

The CDR3 is CASSPRGNDEQFF. In nucleotides, the CDR3 is TGTGCCAGCTCACCAAGAGGTAATGATGAGCAGTTCTTC. The genes are TRBV18 and TRBJ2-1; D remains ambiguous. Germline V gives CDR1 KGHSH, CDR2 LQKENI. The CDR3 is 13 residues long. Trimming stripped 2 bases from V and 8 bases from J, with 10 bases between.

The genes are TRBV7-9 and TRBJ1-2; TRBD1 is a possible D gene (5 bases). Germline loops: CDR1 SEHNR, CDR2 FQNEAQ (reference sequence). V gave up 4 bases and J gave up 5 bases, with 23 bases separating them. This CDR3 comprises 17 residues. The CDR3 sequence is CASSYQGGVVVSYGYTF. The CDR3 DNA follows: TGTGCCAGCAGCTACCAAGGAGGGGTTGTTGTCAGTTATGGCTACACCTTC.

This clone was seen more than once but under ten times. The chain combines TRBV6-6 with TRBJ2-5; D remains ambiguous. The germline CDR1 and CDR2 sequences are MNHNY and SVGAGI (reference sequence). CDR3 length: 14 amino acids. Trimming removed 6 bases from V and 4 bases from J, with 15 bases in between. CDR3 amino acids: CASRQSSGIETQYF. The CDR3 coding sequence is TGTGCCAGCAGGCAGAGTTCAGGAATAGAGACCCAGTACTTC.

V gene TRBV2 combines with J gene TRBJ1-6; D is perhaps TRBD1 (5 bases). CDR3 length: 14 amino acids. CDR1 is SNHLY and CDR2 is FYNNEI in the germline V gene. Trimming removed 6 bases from V and 7 bases from J, with 13 bases in between. For the CDR3, the DNA is TGTGCCAGCAGCGCCGGGGGGAGAAATTCACCCCTCCACTTT. It codes for CASSAGGRNSPLHF.

The V gene is TRBV7-2, the J gene TRBJ2-1, with 9 bases identical to TRBD2. J gave up 9 bases and V 0 bases, and 6 bases lay outside the gene matches. The V gene's germline CDR1 is SGHTA and CDR2 FQGNSA. The CDR3 extends over 15 amino acids. The CDR3 reads CASSLAGGGALEQFF. CDR3 nucleotide sequence: TGTGCCAGCAGCTTAGCTGGCGGGGGGGCCCTTGAGCAGTTCTTC. The full variable domain, in which reference TRBV7-2 and TRBJ2-1 provide the parts outside the CDR3, is GAGVSQSPSNKVTEKGKDVELRCDPISGHTALYWYRQSLGQGLEFLIYFQGNSAPDKSGLPSDRFSAERTGGSVSTLTIQRTQQEDSAVYLCASSLAGGGALEQFFGPGTRLTVL.

The V and J genes are TRBV4-3 and TRBJ1-2; D remains ambiguous. The CDR3 consists of 14 residues. From germline, CDR1 is LGHNA and CDR2 YSLEER. V shed 1 base and J shed 3 bases, with 9 bases lying between them. The DNA of the CDR3 is TGCGCCAGCAGCCAAGGGTTCCGGGACTATGGCTACACCTTC. Translating it yields CASSQGFRDYGYTF.

J is TRBJ2-7 and V is TRBV27; possibly TRBD2 for D (7 bases). CDR3 length: 14 residues. Deletions cut 3 bases from V and 2 bases from J, with 11 bases between. Germline V gene lookup returns CDR1 MNHEY and CDR2 SMNVEV (reference sequence). CDR3 nucleotide sequence: TGTGCCAGCAGTTTGGGGGGGGCGGCCTACGAGCAGTACTTC. Residues: CASSLGGAAYEQYF.

The chain joins TRBV19 to TRBJ1-2, with D tentatively TRBD1 (5 bases). This CDR3 is built from 15 residues. Trimming removed 4 bases at V and 7 bases at J, with 19 bases between. From germline, CDR1 is LNHDA and CDR2 SQIVND (reference sequence). CDR3 in DNA: TGTGCCAGTAGTAATTGGGGCCAGGGATCCGGTGGCTACACCTTC. Translating it yields CASSNWGQGSGGYTF.

The genes are TRBV30 and TRBJ2-1; TRBD2 matches at 16 bases. Trimming took 6 bases from V and 0 from J; bases not matched to a gene: 5. The germline V gene has CDR1 GTSNPN and CDR2 SVGIG (reference sequence). The CDR3 extends over 17 amino acids. CDR3 protein: CACSGTSGGASYNEQFF. CDR3 in DNA: TGTGCCTGTTCCGGGACTAGCGGGGGGGCCTCCTACAATGAGCAGTTCTTC.

The CDR3 nucleotides are TGTGCCGTGGGGGGGCCCCCTGGGGCCAACGTCCTGACTTTC. It codes for CAVGGPPGANVLTF. The chain carries TRBV6-1 and TRBJ2-6; tentative D call: TRBD2 (7 bases). CDR3 length: 14 residues. V was cut by 11 bases and J by 2 bases, with 13 bases left in between. Germline-derived CDR1 and CDR2 are MNHNS and SASEGT.

This chain links TRBV5-1 with TRBJ2-2; 11 bases line up with TRBD2. Trimming removed 4 bases from V and 8 bases from J; junction bases left unmatched: 7. CDR1 and CDR2 (germline): SGHRS, YFSETQ. This CDR3 contains 15 residues. In nucleotides, the CDR3 is TGCGCCAGCAGCCTAGGGACTAGCGGACCGGGGGAGCTGTTTTTT. Protein: CASSLGTSGPGELFF.

The V gene is TRBV11-1, the J gene TRBJ2-2, with D possibly matching TRBD1 (6 bases). The CDR3 sequence is 13 residues long. The V and J ends lost 5 bases and 7 bases respectively, with 11 bases between them. Germline V gene lookup returns CDR1 SGHAT and CDR2 FQDESV (reference sequence). The CDR3 spells CASSGTGHGELFF. The CDR3 DNA is TGTGCCAGCAGCGGAACAGGGCACGGGGAGCTGTTTTTT.

The chain has TRBV4-1 and TRBJ1-5; D may be TRBD1 (6 bases). CDR1 is MGHRA and CDR2 is YSYEKL in the germline V gene. The CDR3 has 16 amino acids. Trimming cost V 4 bases and J 5 bases, with 18 bases left between them. The CDR3 is CASSPGSGGPHQPQHF. The CDR3 DNA reads as TGCGCCAGCAGCCCCGGCTCGGGGGGGCCGCATCAGCCCCAGCATTTT.